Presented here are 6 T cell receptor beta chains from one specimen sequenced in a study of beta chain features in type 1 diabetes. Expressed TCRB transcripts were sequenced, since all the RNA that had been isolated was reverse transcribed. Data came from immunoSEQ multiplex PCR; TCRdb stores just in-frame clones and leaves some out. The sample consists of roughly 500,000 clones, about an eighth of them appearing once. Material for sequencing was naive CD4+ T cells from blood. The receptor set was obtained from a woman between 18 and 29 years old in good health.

This chain's CDR3 is CASSRPGASGSYEQYF. The CDR3 DNA follows: TGTGCCAGCAGCCGACCCGGGGCTAGCGGGAGCTACGAGCAGTACTTC. The chain links TRBV7-2 to TRBJ2-7, with 10 bases fitting TRBD2. With V trimmed by 5 bases and J by 3 bases, 10 bases remained unmatched. Germline V gene data show CDR1 as SGHTA and CDR2 as FQGNSA. This CDR3 comprises 16 residues.

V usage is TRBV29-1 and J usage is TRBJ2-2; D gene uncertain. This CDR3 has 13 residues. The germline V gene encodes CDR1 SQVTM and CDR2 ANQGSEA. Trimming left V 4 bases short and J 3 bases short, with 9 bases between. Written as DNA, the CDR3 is TGCAGCGTTGTCCGGGCCTACACCGGGGAGCTGTTTTTT. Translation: CSVVRAYTGELFF.

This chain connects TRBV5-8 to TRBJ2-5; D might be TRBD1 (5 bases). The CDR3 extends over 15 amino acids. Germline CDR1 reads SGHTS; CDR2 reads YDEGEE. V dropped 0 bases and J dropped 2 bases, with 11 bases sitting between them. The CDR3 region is CASSLGTDIQETQYF. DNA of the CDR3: TGTGCCAGCAGCTTGGGGACGGACATTCAAGAGACCCAGTACTTC. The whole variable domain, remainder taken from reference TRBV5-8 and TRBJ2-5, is EAGVTQSPTHLIKTRGQQATLRCSPISGHTSVYWYQQALGLGLQFLLWYDEGEERNRGNFPPRFSGRQFPNYSSELNVNALELEDSALYLCASSLGTDIQETQYFGPGTRLLVL.

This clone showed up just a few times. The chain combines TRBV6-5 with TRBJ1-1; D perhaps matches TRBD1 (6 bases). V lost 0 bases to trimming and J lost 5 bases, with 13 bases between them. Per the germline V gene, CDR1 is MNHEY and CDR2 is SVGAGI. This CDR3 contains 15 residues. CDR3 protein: CASSYSSRGRTEAFF. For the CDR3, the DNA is TGTGCCAGCAGTTACTCGTCCAGGGGAAGGACTGAAGCTTTCTTT.

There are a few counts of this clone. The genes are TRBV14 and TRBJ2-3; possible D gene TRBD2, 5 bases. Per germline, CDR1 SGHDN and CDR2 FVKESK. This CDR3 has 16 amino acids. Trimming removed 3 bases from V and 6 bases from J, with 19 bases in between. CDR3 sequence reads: CASSHPREKALDTQYF. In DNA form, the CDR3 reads TGTGCCAGCAGCCATCCCCGGGAAAAAGCTCTTGATACGCAGTATTTT. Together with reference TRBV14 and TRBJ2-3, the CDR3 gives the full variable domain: EAGVTQFPSHSVIEKGQTVTLRCDPISGHDNLYWYRRVMGKEIKFLLHFVKESKQDESGMPNNRFLAERTGGTYSTLKVQPAELEDSGVYFCASSHPREKALDTQYFGPGTRLTVL.

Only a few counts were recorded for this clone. The CDR3 is CASSPGNRNTQYF. In DNA, the CDR3 is TGTGCCAGCTCACCAGGGAACAGGAATACGCAGTATTTT. The chain couples TRBV18 to TRBJ2-3; D perhaps matches TRBD1 (5 bases). The germline V gene encodes CDR1 KGHSH and CDR2 LQKENI. The length of the CDR3 is 13 residues. V shed 2 bases and J shed 7 bases, with 10 bases lying between them.